A single sample is the source of the 18 T cell receptor beta chains below, sequenced in a study of blood T cell repertoires in COVID-19. Libraries were prepared by immunoSEQ multiplex PCR; TCRdb keeps only in-frame clonotypes and omits some of them. The table records roughly 150,000 clones, approximately 78% of them present only once. The sample was peripheral blood. The receptors were sampled from a woman of 80 years or more with acute or convalescent COVID-19.

The chain is built from TRBV7-9 and TRBJ2-1; the D gene is possibly TRBD2 (7 bases). V was trimmed by 5 bases and J by 2 bases, leaving 16 bases between them. This CDR3 comprises 16 residues. The germline gives CDR1 SEHNR, CDR2 FQNEAQ (reference sequence). CDR3 DNA sequence: TGTGCCAGCAGCCCAGTAGGGGGGGAGGCCTACAATGAGCAGTTCTTC. Translation: CASSPVGGEAYNEQFF.

The V gene is TRBV18, the J gene TRBJ2-5, with 10 bases aligning to TRBD2. V was clipped by 2 bases and J by 1 base; unmatched bases: 7. This CDR3 is 17 amino acids long. The germline V gene has CDR1 KGHSH and CDR2 LQKENI. CDR3 bases: TGTGCCAGCTCACCAAGCACTAGCGGGACGGCCCAAGAGACCCAGTACTTC. Protein product: CASSPSTSGTAQETQYF.

This chain connects TRBV5-4 to TRBJ2-5; the match to TRBD2 covers 7 bases. The CDR3 runs to 15 residues. Germline V gene data show CDR1 as SGHNT and CDR2 as YYREEE (reference sequence). V shed 1 base and J 0 bases; nucleotides not matched to a gene: 3. The CDR3 DNA follows: TGTGCCAGCAGCTTGAGTACTAGCGACCAAGAGACCCAGTACTTC. Translated: CASSLSTSDQETQYF.

The CDR3 sequence is CASSRGTSGSKVEQYF. The CDR3 DNA reads as TGCGCCAGCAGCCGCGGGACTAGCGGGAGTAAGGTCGAGCAGTACTTC. The chain joins TRBV4-1 to TRBJ2-7; 14 bases align to TRBD2. Germline assignment: CDR1 MGHRA and CDR2 YSYEKL. V lost 4 bases to trimming and J lost 6 bases; unmatched junction nucleotides: 8. The CDR3 runs 16 residues.

CDR3: CASSLKDRGRGYTF. CDR3 sequence (DNA): TGCGCCAGCAGCCTGAAGGACAGGGGTAGGGGCTACACCTTC. The chain carries TRBV5-1 and TRBJ1-2; 9 nucleotides agree with TRBD1. V lost 4 bases and J lost 8; bases outside the gene matches: 9. Germline assignment: CDR1 SGHRS and CDR2 YFSETQ. CDR3 length: 14 amino acids.

CDR3 loop: CASSPPGQRFEQYF. The CDR3 nucleotides read TGTGCCAGCAGTCCCCCGGGACAGAGATTCGAGCAGTACTTC. This chain uses TRBV5-4 with TRBJ2-7, with 7 bases matching TRBD1. With 5 bases clipped from V and 6 bases from J, the junction kept 11 bases outside the gene matches. Germline CDR1 is SGHNT and CDR2 is YYREEE (reference sequence). The CDR3 totals 14 residues.

The rearrangement joins TRBV28 to TRBJ2-3; no clear D gene. Trimming removed 6 bases from V and 3 bases from J, with 19 bases in between. The CDR3 is 16 residues long. Per the germline V gene, CDR1 is MDHEN and CDR2 is SYDVKM. As DNA, the CDR3 is TGTGCCAGCAGACACCACCGGGTTAGGCTGACAGATACGCAGTATTTT. Translation: CASRHHRVRLTDTQYF. The variable domain in full, completed from reference TRBV28 and TRBJ2-3, reads DVKVTQSSRYLVKRTGEKVFLECVQDMDHENMFWYRQDPGLGLRLIYFSYDVKMKEKGDIPEGYSVSREKKERFSLILESASTNQTSMYLCASRHHRVRLTDTQYFGPGTRLTVL.

The CDR3: CASSLGGGPGNTIYF. The CDR3 DNA sequence: TGTGCCAGCAGCTTAGGGGGGGGACCTGGAAACACCATATATTTT. The chain uses TRBV7-2 and TRBJ1-3; weak D call: TRBD1 (5 bases). From germline, CDR1 is SGHTA and CDR2 FQGNSA. Between the trimmed V and J ends, which lost 1 base and 2 bases, there was a span of 9 bases. This CDR3 has 15 residues.

The chain has TRBV27 and TRBJ2-1; no reliable D call. V shed 4 bases and J shed 6 bases, with 16 bases lying between them. The CDR3 consists of 15 residues. Germline V lookup: CDR1 MNHEY, CDR2 SMNVEV (reference sequence). The CDR3 nucleotides read TGTGCCAGCAGTTCCCTATTTATCTCTCTCAATGAGCAGTTCTTC. Its protein product is CASSSLFISLNEQFF.

The chain couples TRBV5-1 to TRBJ1-3; D not resolved. The length of the CDR3 is 14 residues. The V end was cut by 0 bases, the J end by 4 bases, with 8 bases between. The germline gives CDR1 SGHRS, CDR2 YFSETQ. The CDR3 reads CASSLDSRGNTIYF. The CDR3 DNA reads TGCGCCAGCAGCTTGGATAGCAGAGGAAACACCATATATTTT.

The gene calls are TRBV24-1 and TRBJ2-5, with 10 bases that match TRBD2. The germline V gene encodes CDR1 KGHDR and CDR2 SFDVKD. Trimming removed 5 bases from V and 4 bases from J; junction bases left unmatched: 15. The CDR3 has 18 amino acids. CDR3 nucleotide sequence: TGTGCCACCAGTGTACGGGAAGCGGGAGGGCCCGGGACAGAGACCCAGTACTTC. Translated: CATSVREAGGPGTETQYF.

V is TRBV28 and J is TRBJ2-1, with D possibly being TRBD2 (6 bases). Per the germline V gene, CDR1 is MDHEN and CDR2 is SYDVKM. The CDR3 sequence is 14 residues long. Trimming pared 4 bases from V and 6 bases from J, leaving 13 bases between. CDR3 in DNA: TGTGCCAGCAGTTCCCCAGGGACTGGCAATGAGCAGTTCTTC. It encodes CASSSPGTGNEQFF.

The rearrangement uses TRBV10-3 and TRBJ2-3; possibly TRBD1 for D (5 bases). The CDR3 extends over 16 amino acids. V was cut by 3 bases and J by 6 bases, with 19 bases left in between. Germline-derived CDR1 and CDR2 are ENHRY and SYGVKD. CDR3 amino acids: CAISDDGQGKLDTQYF. In nucleotides, the CDR3 is TGTGCCATCAGTGACGATGGGCAGGGAAAGCTGGATACGCAGTATTTT.

The chain combines TRBV7-3 with TRBJ2-3; 11 nucleotides agree with TRBD2. Germline V gene sequence: CDR1 SGHTA, CDR2 FQGTGA. The CDR3 spans 15 residues. J gave up 3 bases and V 5 bases, and 4 bases lay outside the gene matches. CDR3 bases: TGTGCCAGCAGCCCGAGACTAGCGGGGACAGATACGCAGTATTTT. Its translation is CASSPRLAGTDTQYF.

This chain joins TRBV20-1 and TRBJ2-2; the D gene is possibly TRBD2 (6 bases). The CDR3 is 16 amino acids. CDR1 and CDR2 from the germline V gene are DFQATT and SNEGSKA (reference sequence). V was clipped by 3 bases and J by 0 bases, with 14 bases between them. The CDR3 DNA reads TGCAGTGCTAGTGGCTTTGGGGGGACGAACACCGGGGAGCTGTTTTTT. Encoded protein: CSASGFGGTNTGELFF.

The J gene is TRBJ2-3, the V gene TRBV5-1; D might be TRBD2 (6 bases). Germline CDR1 and CDR2: SGHRS and YFSETQ. Trimming took off 0 bases at V and 2 bases at J, with 10 bases between the two ends. This CDR3 has 15 amino acids. The CDR3 sequence: CASSLVTDYTDTQYF. The CDR3 region has the DNA TGCGCCAGCAGCTTGGTCACGGACTACACAGATACGCAGTATTTT. Full variable domain (remainder filled in from reference TRBV5-1 and TRBJ2-3): KAGVTQTPRYLIKTRGQQVTLSCSPISGHRSVSWYQQTPGQGLQFLFEYFSETQRNKGNFPGRFSGRQFSNSRSEMNVSTLELGDSALYLCASSLVTDYTDTQYFGPGTRLTVL.

The chain carries TRBV24-1 and TRBJ2-1, with 7 bases matching TRBD2. The CDR3 sequence is 14 residues long. Trimming cost V 0 bases and J 10 bases; bases outside gene matches: 5. From germline, CDR1 is KGHDR and CDR2 SFDVKD. CDR3 bases: TGTGCCACCAGTGATTTGAGTTCGGGGGGAGAGCAGTTCTTC. Translated, it gives CATSDLSSGGEQFF.

The chain links TRBV28 to TRBJ1-5, with D maybe TRBD1 (5 bases). The ends were cut back, 1 base at V and 7 bases at J, with 17 bases in the middle. Germline V lookup: CDR1 MDHEN, CDR2 SYDVKM. This CDR3 contains 16 residues. The CDR3 DNA is TGTGCCAGCAGTTTATTCGCAGGGAAGACTAGGCAGCCCCAGCATTTT. This codes for CASSLFAGKTRQPQHF.